One sample yielded the 28 T cell receptor beta chains listed below, sequenced in a study of glioma-infiltrating T cells. Amplification of TCR alpha and beta CDR3 regions from RNA used iRepertoire nested multiplex PCR. TCRdb reprocessed the multiplex PCR reads with MiXCR, giving one entry per CDR3 protein. The top ten hold under 40% of the sample, which has tens of thousands of distinct CDR3 sequences, 35% to 45% seen once. The sample taken for sequencing was glioma tissue, nonneoplastic brain tissue, or PBMCs (not recorded which). The source is a human donor with low-grade glioma or glioblastoma, undergoing nonglioma brain surgery, or in good health (not recorded which).

This clonotype was seen many times. The chain is built from TRBV14 and TRBJ2-1; D remains ambiguous. The V and J ends lost 0 bases and 10 bases respectively, with 10 bases between them. Germline V gives CDR1 SGHDN, CDR2 FVKESK. The CDR3 runs to 13 residues. As DNA, the CDR3 is TGTGCCAGCAGCCAAGAGGCCTTGGGGGAGCAGTTCTTC. Protein sequence: CASSQEALGEQFF.

The chain's CDR3 is CASSQLQGNTETQYF. The CDR3 DNA reads TGTGCCAGCAGCCAGCTACAGGGAAACACAGAGACCCAGTACTTC. This rearrangement joins TRBV14 to TRBJ2-5, with D maybe TRBD1 (6 bases). This CDR3 is built from 15 residues. Per germline, CDR1 SGHDN and CDR2 FVKESK. The V gene lost 3 bases and the J gene lost 4 bases, with 15 bases spanning the gap.

Remarks on this clonotype: No conserved phenylalanine or tryptophan ends this CDR3, so it is likely a read error. This rearrangement joins TRBV7-6 to TRBJ2-3; TRBD1 matches at 7 bases. The germline CDR1 and CDR2 sequences are SGHVS and FNYEAQ. The CDR3 has 14 amino acids. The CDR3 loop is CASSKRGLTDTQYL. The CDR3 nucleotides read TGTGCAAGCAGCAAAAGGGGGCTCACAGATACGCAGTATTTA.

This clonotype was seen ten or more times. V gene TRBV4-1 combines with J gene TRBJ2-7; 7 positions match TRBD1. Germline CDR1 reads MGHRA; CDR2 reads YSYEKL. J was trimmed by 0 bases and V by 1 base; bases with no gene match: 6. The CDR3 loop spans 16 amino acids. The CDR3 nucleotides are TGCGCCAGCAGCCAAGTTGTGGGACAGAACTCCTACGAGCAGTACTTC. It codes for CASSQVVGQNSYEQYF.

This chain links TRBV20-1 with TRBJ2-7; 11 nucleotides match TRBD1. J was trimmed by 5 bases and V by 0 bases; bases with no gene match: 9. Looked up from germline, CDR1 is DFQATT and CDR2 is SNEGSKA (reference sequence). The CDR3 is made up of 16 amino acids. For the CDR3, the DNA is TGCAGTGCTAGAGATTGGGCCGGGACAGGGGGTAACGAGCAGTACTTC. It codes for CSARDWAGTGGNEQYF.

This clonotype came up many times. The chain carries TRBV7-2 and TRBJ2-7; no firm D call. Germline V gene data show CDR1 as SGHTA and CDR2 as FQGNSA. This CDR3 region has 14 residues. The germline V and J ends were trimmed by 1 base and 1 base, with 8 bases remaining between them. CDR3 nucleotide sequence: TGTGCCAGCAGCTTAGACTTCAGATCCTACGAGCAGTACTTC. Amino acid sequence: CASSLDFRSYEQYF.

Note on this clonotype: Mismatch with germline at one junction end may stem from a read error. The chain is built from TRBV5-4 and TRBJ1-2; D remains unclear. This CDR3 contains 13 residues. CDR1 and CDR2 from the germline V gene are SGHNT and YYREEE (reference sequence). CDR3 DNA sequence: TGTGCCAGCAGGGCGGGGTTAGACTATGTCTACACCTTC. The encoded protein is CASRAGLDYVYTF. The whole variable domain, remainder taken from reference TRBV5-4 and TRBJ1-2, is ETGVTQSPTHLIKTRGQQVTLRCSSQSGHNTVSWYQQALGQGPQFIFQYYREEENGRGNFPPRFSGLQFPNYSSELNVNALELDDSALYLCASRAGLDYVYTFGSGTRLTVV.

This clonotype was observed many times. The chain carries TRBV4-1 and TRBJ1-6; no clear D. The germline V gene has CDR1 MGHRA and CDR2 YSYEKL. This CDR3 is built from 15 residues. Trimming stripped 0 bases from V and 13 bases from J, with 16 bases between. This CDR3 reads CASSQDNRPEVPLHF. DNA for the CDR3: TGCGCCAGCAGCCAAGATAACAGACCCGAGGTTCCCCTCCACTTT.

This clonotype was counted many times. The chain employs TRBV2 and TRBJ2-3, with TRBD1 matching 8 bases. This CDR3 has 16 residues. The germline V gene encodes CDR1 SNHLY and CDR2 FYNNEI. Losses at the gene ends were 4 bases for V and 0 bases for J; bases not matched to a gene: 6. The CDR3 region has the DNA TGTGCCAGCAGTGTTCGGACAGGGTCTAGCACAGATACGCAGTATTTT. The encoded protein is CASSVRTGSSTDTQYF.

This clonotype was counted at least ten times. V gene TRBV2 combines with J gene TRBJ2-2; the D gene is possibly TRBD1 (6 bases). Germline CDR1 reads SNHLY; CDR2 reads FYNNEI. CDR3 size: 13 residues. Trimming took 8 bases from V and 3 from J, leaving 10 bases between them. The CDR3 protein is CASVGQYTGELFF. DNA for the CDR3: TGTGCCAGCGTAGGACAGTACACCGGGGAGCTGTTTTTT.

This clonotype occurred many times. The V and J genes are TRBV7-8 and TRBJ2-7, with D uncertain. V lost 7 bases, J lost 3 bases, and 13 bases lay in between. This CDR3 contains 13 residues. Germline CDR1 is SGHVS and CDR2 is FQNEAQ. This CDR3 is CASTKPGGYEQYF. The CDR3 DNA follows: TGTGCCAGCACGAAGCCGGGCGGCTACGAGCAGTACTTC.

The genes are TRBV20-1 and TRBJ2-5; TRBD1 agrees at 8 bases. The CDR3 runs to 14 residues. Germline V gene sequence: CDR1 DFQATT, CDR2 SNEGSKA (reference sequence). After removal of 6 bases from V and 2 bases from J, the junction contained 8 bases not matched to a gene. The CDR3 here is CSAKGGTGQETQYF. The CDR3 region has the DNA TGCAGTGCCAAAGGTGGGACAGGTCAAGAGACCCAGTACTTC.

The chain employs TRBV12-3 or TRBV12-4 and TRBJ2-1, with D possibly matching TRBD2 (5 bases). Trimming removed 8 bases from V and 2 bases from J, with 13 bases in between. The CDR3 loop spans 14 amino acids. In nucleotides, the CDR3 is TGTGCCAGCCCCAGCGGTTTGACCTACAATGAGCAGTTCTTC. This encodes CASPSGLTYNEQFF.

This clonotype was counted ten times or more. In DNA, the CDR3 is TGCGCCAGCAGTTTTTGGGATAAGGGCACAGATACGCAGTATTTT. Its protein product is CASSFWDKGTDTQYF. This rearrangement joins TRBV10-1 to TRBJ2-3; D is unresolved. Germline V CDR1 and CDR2: WNHNN, SYGVQD (reference sequence). The V and J ends lost 5 bases and 1 base respectively, with 13 bases between them. The CDR3 length is 15 residues.

The sample holds many counts of this clonotype. This rearrangement joins TRBV6-1 to TRBJ1-1, with D tentatively TRBD1 (6 bases). The V gene lost 5 bases and the J gene lost 14 bases, with 15 bases spanning the gap. This CDR3 is 11 amino acids long. Germline-derived CDR1 and CDR2 are MNHNS and SASEGT. The CDR3 loop is CASSSPGQFFF. The DNA for the CDR3 is TGTGCCAGCAGTTCACCGGGACAATTCTTCTTT.

V and J are TRBV2 and TRBJ1-5; 7 positions agree with TRBD1. Per the germline V gene, CDR1 is SNHLY and CDR2 is FYNNEI. The CDR3 runs to 16 residues. V lost 6 bases to trimming and J lost 6 bases; unmatched junction nucleotides: 14. The CDR3 spells CASRRQTGMACQPQHF. The CDR3 DNA is TGTGCCAGCAGACGACAGACAGGGATGGCGTGTCAGCCCCAGCATTTT.

The chain links TRBV6-1 to TRBJ2-1; 10 bases align to TRBD2. J gave up 0 bases and V 1 base, and 3 bases lay outside the gene matches. CDR3 length: 17 amino acids. Per germline, CDR1 MNHNS and CDR2 SASEGT. As DNA, the CDR3 is TGTGCCAGCAGTGAAGTAGCGGGGGGCCTCTCCTACAATGAGCAGTTCTTC. Translation: CASSEVAGGLSYNEQFF.

This clonotype showed up many times. A much larger clone sits a single nucleotide away, making a read error possible. This rearrangement joins TRBV14 to TRBJ2-1; a weak D match, TRBD2 (5 bases). The germline V and J ends were trimmed by 4 bases and 4 bases, with 17 bases remaining between them. This CDR3 region has 16 residues. Germline CDR1 reads SGHDN; CDR2 reads FVKESK. The CDR3 region has the DNA TGTGCCAGCAGCCGAATCGAGCGGACCTTATACAATGAGCAGTTCTTC. Its protein is CASSRIERTLYNEQFF. The full variable domain, in which reference TRBV14 and TRBJ2-1 provide the parts outside the CDR3, is EAGVTQFPSHSVIEKGQTVTLRCDPISGHDNLYWYRRVMGKEIKFLLHFVKESKQDESGMPNNRFLAERTGGTYSTLKVQPAELEDSGVYFCASSRIERTLYNEQFFGPGTRLTVL.

This clonotype was recorded once. Given a much more abundant clone one base away, this may be a read error. J is TRBJ1-1 and V is TRBV5-8; D is uncertain. This CDR3 has 16 residues. Germline-derived CDR1 and CDR2 are SGHTS and YDEGEE. CDR3: CASSLRSRRANTKAFF. The DNA of the CDR3 is TGTGCCAGCAGCTTGCGATCCAGGAGAGCGAACACTAAAGCTTTCTTT.

With respect to this clonotype: One end of the junction varies from germline; a read error may be responsible. The chain carries TRBV3-1 and TRBJ1-6; D is uncertain. The germline CDR1 and CDR2 sequences are LGHDT and YNNKEL (reference sequence). This CDR3 region has 14 residues. Here the CDR3 reads CATRTGGDNLPLHF. CDR3 nucleotide sequence: TGTGCCACCCGCACTGGAGGAGATAATTTACCCCTCCACTTT.

This clonotype was counted at least ten times. The CDR3 sequence is CASSLRQGQKYF. CDR3 DNA sequence: TGTGCCAGCAGTTTGCGGCAGGGCCAAAAGTATTTT. The chain couples TRBV28 to TRBJ2-3, with D perhaps matching TRBD1 (5 bases). Trimming shortened V by 3 bases and J by 13 bases, and 14 bases separated the two germline ends. Germline V gene data show CDR1 as MDHEN and CDR2 as SYDVKM. The CDR3 totals 12 residues.

As to this clonotype: Germline and junction disagree at one end, which may indicate a read error. The chain carries TRBV7-2 and TRBJ2-3, with 8 positions matching TRBD2. The CDR3 contains 16 residues. Germline V gene lookup returns CDR1 SGHTA and CDR2 FQGNSA. DNA for the CDR3: TGTGCCAGCAGCCGCACCAGGACTAGCATGGGGGATACGCTGTATTTT. This gives the protein CASSRTRTSMGDTLYF.

V gene TRBV30 combines with J gene TRBJ2-2, with 10 bases lining up with TRBD1. The CDR3 has 14 amino acids. Per germline, CDR1 GTSNPN and CDR2 SVGIG (reference sequence). With V trimmed by 8 bases and J by 5 bases, 8 bases remained unmatched. CDR3 DNA: TGTGCCGGAAACCGGGACAGGGGAACCGGGGAGCTGTTTTTT. This gives the protein CAGNRDRGTGELFF.

The table lists this clonotype with a few counts. The chain uses TRBV19 and TRBJ2-1, with a possible D match to TRBD2 (6 bases). The germline gives CDR1 LNHDA, CDR2 SQIVND (reference sequence). Trimming removed 5 bases at V and 4 bases at J, with 18 bases between. The CDR3 spans 16 residues. CDR3 bases: TGTGCCAGTAGTGGGCTACTAGAGGGAGGATACAATGAGCAGTTCTTC. Its translation is CASSGLLEGGYNEQFF.

This clonotype was seen at least ten times. The gene calls are TRBV18 and TRBJ2-1; TRBD2 agrees at 14 bases. Germline-derived CDR1 and CDR2 are KGHSH and LQKENI. With 3 bases clipped from V and 5 bases from J, the junction kept 12 bases outside the gene matches. This CDR3 region has 19 residues. The CDR3: CASSPPGTSGGVGNNEQFF. For the CDR3, the DNA is TGTGCCAGCTCACCCCCCGGGACTAGCGGGGGCGTCGGGAACAATGAGCAGTTCTTC.

This clonotype was recorded many times. The chain employs TRBV19 and TRBJ2-1; D may match TRBD1 or TRBD2 (5 bases each). The CDR3 runs to 14 residues. Germline V CDR1 and CDR2: LNHDA, SQIVND (reference sequence). Trimming shortened V by 8 bases and J by 1 base, and 12 bases separated the two germline ends. The CDR3 reads CASEVRGSYNEQFF. CDR3 nucleotides: TGTGCCAGTGAGGTGAGGGGATCCTACAATGAGCAGTTCTTC. The full variable domain, with the rest looked up from reference TRBV19 and TRBJ2-1, is DGGITQSPKYLFRKEGQNVTLSCEQNLNHDAMYWYRQDPGQGLRLIYYSQIVNDFQKGDIAEGYSVSREKKESFPLTVTSAQKNPTAFYLCASEVRGSYNEQFFGPGTRLTVL.

On this clonotype itself: This CDR3 is missing its conserved last phenylalanine or tryptophan, likely due to a read error. The genes are TRBV15 and TRBJ2-1; D uncertain. There are 12 residues in the CDR3. Germline V gene lookup returns CDR1 LNHNV and CDR2 YYDKDF (reference sequence). As DNA, the CDR3 is TGTGCCACCATCAGAGATCGCAGGGAGCAGTTCCTC. Protein product: CATIRDRREQFL.

Points on this clonotype: At one boundary the junction diverges from the germline segment, which might be a read error. The gene calls are TRBV11-3 and TRBJ2-1; 7 bases fit TRBD2. The CDR3 runs to 16 residues. Germline assignment: CDR1 SGHNT and CDR2 YENEEA. CDR3 region: CASSANRDYPYNEEFF. CDR3 in DNA: TGTGCCAGCAGCGCTAACCGGGACTACCCTTACAATGAGGAGTTCTTC.